This TCR beta chain was identified in a study of T cell clonality in common variable immunodeficiency. Study outcomes and limitations: Repertoire-complication correlations in CVID were limited by patient heterogeneity.

This clone was recorded at least ten times. Its antigen is still unknown. With the read ending 3 residues before the CDR3 end, the germline J gene is used to fill in that end. Per germline, CDR1 SNHLY and CDR2 FYNNEI. V was clipped by 4 bases and J by 1 base; unmatched bases: 3. The CDR3 totals 14 residues. Measured with immunoSEQ multiplex PCR; TCRdb has only the in-frame clones, and not every one. The record shows about 81,000 clones for this sample, with no singletons present. Blood samples were heparinized, roughly 5 to 8.5 ml per donor. The chain carries TRBV2 and TRBJ2-5, with 7 bases identical to TRBD2. The origin of this receptor is a person aged 18 to 69 in good health. The sequencing sample was made of peripheral blood mononuclear cells. The part of the CDR3 DNA that was read is TGTGCCAGCAGTGGGGACTACCTCCAAGAGACC. Its translation: CASSGDYLQET. The whole CDR3 is CASSGDYLQETQYF.